This T cell receptor (beta chain) stems from a study of CD8 T cells in Susac syndrome (dated by TCRdb to 2018 to 2020). The study in broad terms: Among the sequenced Susac syndrome patients, 5 or 6 had clinically active disease and roughly 8 were in clinical remission. Susac syndrome patients were therapy-naive, on corticosteroids (some also receiving IVIg), or on IVIg alone at blood withdrawal. The clonality of the CD8+ T cell repertoire was compared across 12 healthy donors, 14 Susac syndrome patients and around 16 multiple sclerosis patients. The study used repertoire sequencing to test whether antigen drove CD8+ T cell activation and differentiation in Susac syndrome. Broader findings and caveats from the paper: CD8+ repertoires in Susac syndrome showed clonal expansion, which was highest in CD8+ TEMRA cells and was greater in clinically active patients than in remitting patients. Looking at Susac-specific public clones, the researchers identified over 15 in the total CD8+ repertoire and about 5 in the CD8+ TEMRA repertoire. The number of individuals in the TCR sequencing and HLA analysis was acknowledged as relatively small.

RNA was extracted using the RNeasy kit, and about 0.45 to 1 ug of the RNA was reverse transcribed with random hexamers. The immunoSEQ multiplex PCR assay, which covers 54 Vbeta and 13 Jbeta segments, was used to amplify TCR beta CDR3 regions. PCR amplification bias was corrected by using a synthetic template baseline for primer optimization and computational correction. Concerning the study's data processing: Reads were assigned to V, D and J genes according to IMGT and analyzed in immunoSEQ Analyzer, with only productive sequences retained. To calculate clonality, Shannon entropy was normalized by log2 of the number of productive unique sequences and then subtracted from one. Public and private clones were assessed among the 100 most prevalent clones of each patient and control. Clones were defined as Susac-specific if absent from the healthy and MS cohorts, from more than 900 published viral clones and from other ImmuneACCESS disease sequences. TCRdb ran its own pipeline on the public reads, namely fastp trimming at Q25 and MiXCR clone calling, and kept in-frame beta chains. Under each unique CDR3 protein, matching rows form one entry showing the most common genes and DNA. TCRdb's processing, not the study's, gives the V and J calls here. The sample table records 120,000 or so distinct CDR3 sequences; around 94% of these occur just once. The ten most abundant clones make up 0.25% to 0.3% of the sample.

High-throughput TCR beta sequencing profiled peripheral blood CD8+ and CD4+ T cells from healthy donors, Susac syndrome patients and multiple sclerosis patients. The Susac syndrome patients fulfilled recently defined diagnostic criteria for definite or probable disease. CD8+ TEMRA cells were enriched by FACS, while bulk CD8+ and CD4+ T cells were purified by magnetic negative isolation. Blood was collected in EDTA tubes and processed within 24 hours, with PBMCs isolated through density gradient centrifugation. PBMCs intended for TCR sequencing were cryopreserved in liquid nitrogen and were subsequently thawed in a 37 degrees C water bath. A purity of at least 90% was achieved for sorted or isolated CD4+, CD8+ and CD8+ TEMRA cells. Remarks on this clonotype: Its antigen remains unidentified. No clone much larger than this one lies a single base away; base qualities are absent.

The germline V gene gives CDR1 as SGDLS and CDR2 as YYNGEE. The V and J ends are trimmed by 0 bases and 2 bases, leaving 14 bases between them. The CDR3 holds 16 amino acids from the cysteine to the phenylalanine. Kept here is only the CDR3 DNA, which spans 48 bases and is read in frame from base 1. The clonotype comes from a human donor with Susac syndrome. Recombination connected TRBV9 to TRBJ2-5; confidence is insufficient to name the D gene. Sequencing input: CD8+ T cells from PBMCs. The CDR3 protein sequence reads: CASSVGRGPRQETQYF. Read as DNA, the sequence is TGTGCCAGCAGCGTAGGGAGAGGACCCCGACAAGAGACCCAGTACTTC.